A selection of T cell receptor beta chains follows, all from one sample in a study of OX40 agonist ivuxolimab in advanced cancers. Clones were read by immunoSEQ multiplex PCR, and TCRdb kept only the in-frame ones, dropping some. The repertoire holds 98,000 or so clones, approximately 91% seen once, with more than 0.8% in the top ten. Sequencing used CD4+ or CD8+ T cells sorted from blood, obtained in a trial of the OX40 agonist ivuxolimab. The receptors originated from an adult with an advanced solid tumor such as melanoma, head and neck, liver or kidney cancer. CDR3s include the opening cysteine and the closing phenylalanine or tryptophan. The order of the fields is J gene, V gene, D gene, CDR3 protein. A D gene is named only where the DNA matches it firmly.

TRBJ2-1	TRBV7-7	TRBD2	CASARERYNEQFF
TRBJ1-5	TRBV7-2	TRBD1	CASSPQGAVGQPQHF
TRBJ2-2	TRBV9	.	CASSVESGFTGELFF
TRBJ2-5	TRBV19	.	CATRTGKTQYF
TRBJ1-3	TRBV28	.	CASSSPRTAESGNTIYF
TRBJ1-2	TRBV7-3	TRBD1	CASSHTGGSVPPGGYTF
TRBJ2-2	TRBV27	.	CATRSTGLATGELFF
TRBJ1-2	TRBV5-5	.	CASSRTASANYGYTF
TRBJ1-2	TRBV6-5	TRBD1	CASSKSQGGLDGYTF
TRBJ2-1	TRBV7-3	TRBD2	CASSLSRGRDYNEQFF
TRBJ2-1	TRBV6-4	.	CASSDSHGALDEQFF
TRBJ2-5	TRBV29-1	.	CSVEASRGRETQYF
TRBJ2-1	TRBV7-2	TRBD2	CASSLVAAGGEQFF
TRBJ2-1	TRBV7-8	.	CASSTGTEAYNEQFF
TRBJ2-2	TRBV10-3	TRBD1	CAISEPDRTGELFF
TRBJ2-1	TRBV7-2	TRBD2	CASSFWTSGSGAEQFF
TRBJ1-4	TRBV4-1	.	CASSRRTDRANEKLFF
TRBJ2-2	TRBV7-9	TRBD2	CASSLLGGRKAGTGELFF
TRBJ1-6	TRBV28	TRBD1	CASGTGQGMGSPLHF
TRBJ2-1	TRBV27	TRBD2	CASSLKASGIGEQFF
TRBJ2-5	TRBV9	TRBD2	CASSVAGGLQETQYF
TRBJ1-2	TRBV29-1	.	CSARGSGGPNYGYTF
TRBJ2-1	TRBV25-1	TRBD1	CASQGQYNEQFF
TRBJ2-2	TRBV30	.	CAWHGGLDTGELFF
TRBJ1-5	TRBV19	.	CASSTQGGQPQHF
TRBJ1-2	TRBV7-2	TRBD1	CASSLPKTGVGYGYTF
TRBJ2-2	TRBV18	.	CASSERQIEEGTGELFF
TRBJ1-5	TRBV7-8	.	CASSSVYSYSNQPQHF
TRBJ2-5	TRBV18	.	CASSPDQAETQYF
TRBJ2-3	TRBV7-9	.	CASSLGQGNTQYF
TRBJ2-1	TRBV18	.	CASSPSSEQFF
TRBJ1-1	TRBV10-2	TRBD1	CASSTGDTEAFF
TRBJ2-2	TRBV7-3	.	CASSVGYTGELFF
TRBJ2-3	TRBV7-2	TRBD1	CASSLQGSADTQYF
TRBJ2-1	TRBV4-1	.	CATPVGREGPPYNEQFF
TRBJ2-7	TRBV5-1	TRBD2	CASSPRTSGGYEQYF
TRBJ2-5	TRBV5-6	.	CASRRVRGTTQETQYF
TRBJ1-5	TRBV19	.	CASIETSDILNQPQHF
TRBJ2-5	TRBV20-1	.	CSAGPETQYF
TRBJ2-1	TRBV4-2	TRBD2	CASSQQAPLAGANDEQFF
TRBJ2-1	TRBV5-1	.	CASSLVGGGGVFNEQFF
TRBJ1-5	TRBV5-4	TRBD1	CASSLAGQGDQPQHF
TRBJ1-2	TRBV21-1	.	CASTKVQGNGYTF
TRBJ1-2	TRBV28	TRBD1	CASSLVEDRVDGYTF
TRBJ1-3	TRBV7-2	.	CASSLGPGAGNTIYF
TRBJ1-1	TRBV5-1	.	CASSLGLRGTEAFF
TRBJ2-1	TRBV20-1	.	CSYGGYNEQFF
TRBJ1-4	TRBV28	.	CASTDTTNEKLFF